This is a list of T cell receptor beta chains from one sample in a study of cytomegalovirus exposure and HLA in healthy donors. Measured with immunoSEQ multiplex PCR; TCRdb has only the in-frame clones, and not every one. The table has 200,000 to 250,000 clones, 65% to 85% seen once; the top ten hold 1.5% to 2%. Sequencing was carried out using PBMCs. These receptors originate from a man aged 50-59 years in good health and CMV-seronegative. The CDR3 runs from the conserved cysteine through the conserved F or W. The D gene is left open where the match is weak. Size values are once, few and many counts, or a class for expanded clones, and some rows have none.

TRBV7-7	NA	TRBJ2-3	few	CASSAGAGLSTDTQYF	TGTGCCAGCAGCGCAGGGGCGGGCCTTAGCACAGATACGCAGTATTTT
TRBV27	NA	TRBJ2-3	NA	CASSLSGDTQYF	TGTGCCAGCAGTCTCTCCGGGGATACGCAGTATTTT
TRBV27	TRBD2	TRBJ2-1	NA	CASSLGGVGEFF	TGTGCCAGCAGTTTAGGGGGGGTAGGGGAGTTCTTC
TRBV18	NA	TRBJ2-5	NA	CASSPVTGEIGETQYF	TGTGCCAGCTCACCGGTAACGGGAGAAATAGGAGAGACCCAGTACTTC
TRBV4-2	NA	TRBJ2-7	few	CASSQDGQGLSYEQYF	TGTGCCAGCAGCCAAGATGGCCAGGGTCTCTCCTACGAGCAGTACTTC
TRBV4-1	NA	TRBJ1-3	NA	CASSQDWKTAISGNTIYF	TGCGCCAGCAGCCAAGATTGGAAGACAGCGATCTCTGGAAACACCATATATTTT
TRBV30	NA	TRBJ1-4	NA	CASGVGGHEKLFF	TGTGCCTCGGGGGTCGGGGGTCATGAAAAACTGTTTTTT
TRBV6-5	NA	TRBJ2-7	NA	CASSYIGVEQYF	TGTGCCAGCAGTTACATAGGGGTCGAGCAGTACTTC
TRBV5-1	TRBD2	TRBJ2-3	NA	CASRTSGGTDTQYF	TGCGCCAGCCGGACTAGCGGGGGCACAGATACGCAGTATTTT
TRBV15	TRBD2	TRBJ2-3	few	CATSPMALAGITDTQYF	TGTGCCACCAGCCCTATGGCACTAGCGGGAATCACAGATACGCAGTATTTT
TRBV7-3	NA	TRBJ2-7	few	CASSRGITYEQYF	TGTGCCAGCAGCCGAGGTATTACCTACGAGCAGTACTTC
TRBV6-6	TRBD1	TRBJ2-1	NA	CASGFPLGTGGNEQFF	TGTGCCAGCGGTTTCCCCCTCGGGACAGGGGGCAATGAGCAGTTCTTC
TRBV7-9	NA	TRBJ1-2	NA	CAIETGRVYGYTF	TGTGCCATCGAGACAGGCAGGGTCTATGGCTACACCTTC
TRBV28	TRBD2	TRBJ2-7	NA	CASSRGTYEQYF	TGTGCCAGTTCGCGGGGGACCTACGAGCAGTACTTC
TRBV5-5	TRBD1	TRBJ1-1	NA	CASRPNRGQNTEAFF	TGTGCCAGCAGGCCAAACAGGGGACAGAACACTGAAGCTTTCTTT
TRBV7-9	TRBD1	TRBJ1-2	once	CASSFDPGQLYGYTF	TGTGCCAGCAGCTTTGATCCGGGACAGCTCTATGGCTACACCTTC
TRBV2	TRBD1	TRBJ2-2	NA	CASDRGNTGELFF	TGTGCCAGCGACAGGGGTAACACCGGGGAGCTGTTTTTT
TRBV9	NA	TRBJ2-1	NA	CASSVGASGAYNEQFF	TGTGCCAGCAGCGTAGGGGCTTCAGGGGCCTACAATGAGCAGTTCTTC
TRBV25-1	TRBD2	TRBJ2-2	NA	CASFSNPLAGAGELFF	TGTGCCAGTTTTTCTAACCCACTAGCGGGAGCTGGGGAGCTGTTTTTT
TRBV9	NA	TRBJ2-5	NA	CASTGYPTGETQYF	TGTGCCAGCACGGGGTACCCCACGGGAGAGACCCAGTACTTC
TRBV5-1	TRBD1	TRBJ2-7	NA	CASSFRQGASYEQYF	TGCGCCAGCAGCTTTAGACAGGGGGCCTCCTACGAGCAGTACTTC
TRBV19	TRBD1	TRBJ1-2	NA	CASSIAGTANGYTF	TGTGCCAGTAGTATCGCCGGGACAGCTAATGGCTACACCTTC
TRBV9	NA	TRBJ1-1	NA	CASSGGGNTEAFF	TGTGCCAGCAGCGGAGGGGGGAACACTGAAGCTTTCTTT
TRBV6-6	NA	TRBJ1-1	NA	CASSFSANTEAFF	TGTGCCAGCAGTTTCTCAGCGAACACTGAAGCTTTCTTT
TRBV29-1	TRBD2	TRBJ2-2	NA	CSVVSGGSITGELFF	TGCAGCGTTGTGTCTGGCGGGAGTATCACCGGGGAGCTGTTTTTT
TRBV29-1	NA	TRBJ1-1	once	CSVVRGTGRATEAFF	TGCAGCGTTGTTCGCGGTACGGGCAGGGCCACTGAAGCTTTCTTT
TRBV18	TRBD2	TRBJ2-7	NA	CASSPGVAGGYFYEQYF	TGTGCCAGCTCACCAGGGGTAGCGGGAGGATACTTCTACGAGCAGTACTTC
TRBV5-1	NA	TRBJ2-7	NA	CASSPGLTSSYEQYF	TGCGCCAGCAGCCCCGGACTAACAAGCTCCTACGAGCAGTACTTC
TRBV29-1	NA	TRBJ1-1	NA	CSVVVGGDEAFF	TGCAGCGTTGTAGTGGGCGGGGATGAAGCTTTCTTT
TRBV5-1	NA	TRBJ2-7	NA	CASSLGNQIETGSSYEQYF	TGCGCCAGCAGCCTGGGCAACCAGATTGAGACGGGGAGCTCCTACGAGCAGTACTTC
TRBV6-6	TRBD2	TRBJ2-5	few	CASSRGLAETQYF	TGTGCCAGCAGCCGCGGACTAGCGGAGACCCAGTACTTC
TRBV2	TRBD1	TRBJ2-1	NA	CASSSGQGPYNEQFF	TGTGCCAGCAGCTCAGGACAGGGACCCTACAATGAGCAGTTCTTC
TRBV10-2	NA	TRBJ1-1	NA	CASSERAGLNTEAFF	TGCGCCAGCAGTGAGAGGGCGGGCCTCAACACTGAAGCTTTCTTT
TRBV27	NA	TRBJ1-6	NA	CASSSSTGGVFHF	NA
TRBV28	NA	TRBJ2-7	NA	CASSFGGGGDF	TGTGCCAGCAGTTTTGGAGGGGGCGGCGACTTC
TRBV19	TRBD1	TRBJ1-5	NA	CASNPGQGRRQPQHF	TGTGCCAGTAACCCGGGACAGGGAAGGCGTCAGCCCCAGCATTTT
TRBV27	NA	TRBJ2-7	NA	CASSLQGSSYEQYF	TGTGCCAGCAGTTTACAGGGGTCCTCCTACGAGCAGTACTTC
TRBV6-5	TRBD1	TRBJ2-7	NA	CASSRTGNEQYF	TGTGCCAGCAGTAGGACAGGGAACGAGCAGTACTTC
TRBV5-6	NA	TRBJ1-6	NA	CASSLGLTGNSPLHF	TGTGCCAGCAGCTTGGGGTTGACTGGGAATTCACCCCTCCACTTT
TRBV5-1	TRBD2	TRBJ2-3	NA	CASSLGGTSGTDTQYF	TGCGCCAGCAGCTTAGGAGGGACTAGTGGCACAGATACGCAGTATTTT
TRBV28	NA	TRBJ2-5	NA	CASRKGLQETQYF	TGTGCCAGCAGAAAAGGACTTCAAGAGACCCAGTACTTC
TRBV28	NA	TRBJ1-4	once	CASSPTGKSFNEKLFF	TGTGCCAGCAGTCCCACAGGGAAGTCTTTTAATGAAAAACTGTTTTTT
TRBV11-1	TRBD2	TRBJ2-1	NA	CASSLAREANEQFF	TGTGCCAGCAGCTTAGCCCGGGAGGCCAATGAGCAGTTCTTC
TRBV7-6	TRBD2	TRBJ2-7	NA	CASSLGASGRYEQYF	TGTGCCAGCAGCTTAGGGGCTAGCGGGAGATACGAGCAGTACTTC
TRBV7-8	NA	TRBJ2-7	NA	CASSLLESGSEQYF	TGTGCCAGCAGCTTATTAGAGTCCGGGAGCGAGCAGTACTTC
TRBV9	TRBD2	TRBJ2-5	NA	CASSFSGLAGVGETQYF	TGTGCCAGCAGCTTTTCAGGACTAGCGGGAGTGGGAGAGACCCAGTACTTC
TRBV19	TRBD2	TRBJ2-3	once	CASSLQGSLGTSGTDTQYF	TGTGCCAGTAGTTTGCAGGGGTCCCTCGGGACTAGCGGCACAGATACGCAGTATTTT
TRBV4-1	NA	TRBJ1-4	NA	CASSQGLTEKLFF	TGCGCCAGCAGCCAGGGACTGACCGAAAAACTGTTTTTT
TRBV28	TRBD1	TRBJ1-2	NA	CASSPPGGNGYTF	TGTGCCAGCAGTCCGCCAGGGGGCAATGGCTACACCTTC
TRBV10-3	NA	TRBJ2-5	few	CAISERKRSDAAGETQYF	TGTGCCATCAGTGAGCGTAAAAGGTCGGACGCGGCGGGTGAGACCCAGTACTTC
TRBV6-5	TRBD2	TRBJ2-2	NA	CASSGGEDTGELFF	TGTGCCAGCAGTGGGGGGGAGGACACCGGGGAGCTGTTTTTT
TRBV19	TRBD2	TRBJ2-1	NA	CASSIDYSGGHNEQFF	TGTGCCAGTAGTATCGATTATAGCGGGGGACACAATGAGCAGTTCTTC
TRBV25-1	NA	TRBJ2-4	NA	CASPAVVTKNIQYF	TGTGCCAGCCCTGCAGTCGTCACCAAAAACATTCAGTACTTC
TRBV4-1	TRBD2	TRBJ2-3	once	CASSLAWATSGSVTDTQYF	TGCGCCAGCAGCCTAGCTTGGGCGACTAGCGGGAGCGTCACAGATACGCAGTATTTT
TRBV6-6	NA	TRBJ2-7	NA	CASSYSSEQYF	TGTGCCAGCAGTTACTCGAGTGAGCAGTACTTC
TRBV5-1	TRBD2	TRBJ2-7	NA	CASASLAGGFYEQYF	TGCGCCAGCGCCTCCCTAGCGGGGGGATTCTACGAGCAGTACTTC
TRBV5-6	NA	TRBJ2-5	NA	CASSLSMWQGMVGETQYF	TGTGCCAGCAGCTTGAGTATGTGGCAGGGGATGGTCGGAGAGACCCAGTACTTC